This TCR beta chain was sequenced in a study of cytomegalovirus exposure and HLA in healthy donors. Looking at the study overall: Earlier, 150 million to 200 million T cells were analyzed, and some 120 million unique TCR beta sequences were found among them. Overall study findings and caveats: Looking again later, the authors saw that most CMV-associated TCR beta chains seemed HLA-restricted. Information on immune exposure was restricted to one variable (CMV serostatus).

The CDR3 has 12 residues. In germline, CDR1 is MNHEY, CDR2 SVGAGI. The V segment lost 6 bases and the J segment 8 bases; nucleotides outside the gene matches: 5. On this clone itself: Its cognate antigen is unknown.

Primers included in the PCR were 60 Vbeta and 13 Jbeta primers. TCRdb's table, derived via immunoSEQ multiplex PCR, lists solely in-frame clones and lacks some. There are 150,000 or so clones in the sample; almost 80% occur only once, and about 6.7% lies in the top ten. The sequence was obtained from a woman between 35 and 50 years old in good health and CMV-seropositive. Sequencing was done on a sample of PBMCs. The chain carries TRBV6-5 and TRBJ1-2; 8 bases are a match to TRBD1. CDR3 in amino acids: CASRDRARGYTF. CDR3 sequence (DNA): TGTGCCAGCAGGGACAGGGCCCGGGGCTACACCTTC.